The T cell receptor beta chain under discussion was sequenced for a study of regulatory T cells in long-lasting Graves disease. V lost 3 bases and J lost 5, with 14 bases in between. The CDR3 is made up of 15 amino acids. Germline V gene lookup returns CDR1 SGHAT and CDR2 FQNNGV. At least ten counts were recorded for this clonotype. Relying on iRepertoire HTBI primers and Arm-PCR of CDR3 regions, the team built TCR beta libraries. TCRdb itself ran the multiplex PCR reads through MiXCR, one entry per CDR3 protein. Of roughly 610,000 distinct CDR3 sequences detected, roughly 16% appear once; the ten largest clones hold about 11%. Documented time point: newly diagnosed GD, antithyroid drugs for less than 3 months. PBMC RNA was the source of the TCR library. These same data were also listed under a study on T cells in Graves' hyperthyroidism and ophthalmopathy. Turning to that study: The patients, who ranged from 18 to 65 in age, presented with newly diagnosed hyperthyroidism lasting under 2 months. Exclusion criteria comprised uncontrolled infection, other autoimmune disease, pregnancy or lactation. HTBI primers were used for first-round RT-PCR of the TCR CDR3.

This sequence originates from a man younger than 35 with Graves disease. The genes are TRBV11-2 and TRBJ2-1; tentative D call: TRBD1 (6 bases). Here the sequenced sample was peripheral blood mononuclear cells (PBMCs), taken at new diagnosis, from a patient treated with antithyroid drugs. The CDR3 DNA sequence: TGTGCCAGCAGCTTTGGACCGGGACAAAACAATGAGCAGTTCTTC. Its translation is CASSFGPGQNNEQFF. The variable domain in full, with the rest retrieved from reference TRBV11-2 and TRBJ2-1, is EAGVAQSPRYKIIEKRQSVAFWCNPISGHATLYWYQQILGQGPKLLIQFQNNGVVDDSQLPKDRFSAERLKGVDSTLKIQPAKLEDSAVYLCASSFGPGQNNEQFFGPGTRLTVL.